This TCR beta chain appears in the sequencing data of a study of T cell responses to AZD1222 COVID-19 vaccine. The CDR3 has 14 amino acids. V gave up 2 bases and J gave up 2 bases, with 12 bases separating them. Germline V gene sequence: CDR1 GTSNPN, CDR2 SVGIG (reference sequence). Data came from immunoSEQ multiplex PCR; TCRdb stores just in-frame clones and leaves some out. In the table there are some 120,000 clones, 87% of which are singletons. The genes are TRBV30 and TRBJ1-1, with a possible D match to TRBD1 (5 bases). Specimen: peripheral blood, collected on day 0 of AZD1222 vaccination. This TCR came from an adult in good health. CDR3 sequence: CAWSPLDKNTEAFF. As DNA, the CDR3 is TGTGCCTGGAGTCCCTTGGACAAAAACACTGAAGCTTTCTTT. Variable domain in full (rest from reference TRBV30 and TRBJ1-1): SQTIHQWPATLVQPVGSPLSLECTVEGTSNPNLYWYRQAAGRGLQLLFYSVGIGQISSEVPQNLSASRPQDRQFILSSKKLLLSDSGFYLCAWSPLDKNTEAFFGQGTRLTVV.